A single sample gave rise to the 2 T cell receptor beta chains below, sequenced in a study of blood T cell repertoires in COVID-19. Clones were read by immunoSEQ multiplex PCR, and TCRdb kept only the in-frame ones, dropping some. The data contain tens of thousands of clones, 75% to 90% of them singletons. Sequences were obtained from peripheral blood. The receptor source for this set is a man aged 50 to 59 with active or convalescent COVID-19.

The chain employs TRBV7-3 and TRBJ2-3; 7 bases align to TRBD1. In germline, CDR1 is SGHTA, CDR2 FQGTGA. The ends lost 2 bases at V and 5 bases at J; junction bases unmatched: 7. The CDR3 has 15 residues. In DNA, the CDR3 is TGTGCCAGCAGCTTAGGGTTCCAGGGGGTAGATACGCAGTATTTT. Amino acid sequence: CASSLGFQGVDTQYF.

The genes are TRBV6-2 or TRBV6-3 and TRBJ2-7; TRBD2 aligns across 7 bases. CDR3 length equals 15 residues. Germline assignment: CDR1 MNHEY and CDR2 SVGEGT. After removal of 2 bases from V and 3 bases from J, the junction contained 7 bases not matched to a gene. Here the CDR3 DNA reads TGTGCCAGCAGTTACACGGGGCGGGAGTTCTACGAGCAGTACTTC. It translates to CASSYTGREFYEQYF.